This T cell receptor (beta chain) was captured in a study of T cell repertoires in cytomegalovirus infection. Study-level points and caveats: HLA-C-restricted TCR beta clonotypes specific for CMV led the ex vivo response. Individuals carrying CMV plus the relevant HLA were identified by cumulative frequency of public TCR beta families.

V was trimmed by 7 bases and J by 7 bases, leaving 10 bases between them. The CDR3 consists of 12 residues. CDR1 is MNHNS and CDR2 is SASEGT in the germline V gene. Each CDR3 protein gets one entry after TCRdb re-called the reads with MiXCR. The sample records 40,000 to 55,000 distinct CDR3 sequences, around a fifth being singletons. This clonotype was counted between two and nine times. Its target is unknown. The TCR originated in a human donor in good health (CMV status not recorded). Some clones in this sample may be carry-over from other donors' samples. V is TRBV6-1 and J is TRBJ2-2; D is undetermined. Material: CD8+ T cells from cultured PBMCs, obtained from culture after CMV antigen stimulation. The DNA of the CDR3 is TGTGCCAGCAATAGTGAGGTCGGGGAGCTGTTTTTT. It yields the protein CASNSEVGELFF.